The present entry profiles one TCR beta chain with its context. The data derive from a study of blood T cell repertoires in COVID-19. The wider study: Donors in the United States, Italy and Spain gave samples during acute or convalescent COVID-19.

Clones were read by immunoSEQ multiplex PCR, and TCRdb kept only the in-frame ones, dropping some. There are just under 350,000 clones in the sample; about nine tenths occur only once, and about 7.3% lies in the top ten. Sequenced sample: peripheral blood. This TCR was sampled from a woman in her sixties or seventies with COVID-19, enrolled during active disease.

CDR3 DNA sequence: TGTGCCAGCAGCCTAAATATAGGGACAGGGGATTTTTATGGCTACACCTTC. Translating it yields CASSLNIGTGDFYGYTF. The chain is built from TRBV28 and TRBJ1-2, with TRBD1 matching 10 bases. Germline CDR1 reads MDHEN; CDR2 reads SYDVKM. V shed 6 bases and J 5 bases; nucleotides not matched to a gene: 15. The CDR3 extends over 17 amino acids.